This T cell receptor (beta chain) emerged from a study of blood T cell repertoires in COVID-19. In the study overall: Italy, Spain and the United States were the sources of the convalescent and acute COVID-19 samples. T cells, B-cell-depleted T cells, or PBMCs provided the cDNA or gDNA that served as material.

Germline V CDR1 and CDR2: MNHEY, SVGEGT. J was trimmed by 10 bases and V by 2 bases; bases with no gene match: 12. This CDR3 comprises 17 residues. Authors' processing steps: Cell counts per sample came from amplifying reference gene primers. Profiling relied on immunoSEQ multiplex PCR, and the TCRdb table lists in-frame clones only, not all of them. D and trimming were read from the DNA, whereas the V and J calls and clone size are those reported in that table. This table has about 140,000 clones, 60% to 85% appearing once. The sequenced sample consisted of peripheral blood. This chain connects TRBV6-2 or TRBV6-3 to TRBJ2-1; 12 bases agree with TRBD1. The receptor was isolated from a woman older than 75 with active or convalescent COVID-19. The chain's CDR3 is CASSYPPPGQGAIEQFF. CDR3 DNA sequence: TGTGCCAGCAGTTACCCACCCCCGGGACAGGGGGCAATAGAGCAGTTCTTC.